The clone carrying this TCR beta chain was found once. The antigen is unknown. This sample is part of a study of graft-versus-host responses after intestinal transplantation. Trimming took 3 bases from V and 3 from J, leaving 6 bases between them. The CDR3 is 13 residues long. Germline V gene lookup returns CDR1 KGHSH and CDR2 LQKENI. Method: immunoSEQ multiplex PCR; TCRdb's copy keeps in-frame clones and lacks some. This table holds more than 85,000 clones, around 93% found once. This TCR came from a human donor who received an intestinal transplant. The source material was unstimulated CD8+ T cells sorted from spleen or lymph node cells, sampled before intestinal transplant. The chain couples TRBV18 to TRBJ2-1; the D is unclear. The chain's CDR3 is CASSPGVYNEQFF. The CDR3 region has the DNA TGTGCCAGCTCACCGGGTGTCTACAATGAGCAGTTCTTC.